Presented here are 30 T cell receptor beta chains from one specimen sequenced in a study of long-term antiretroviral therapy in people with HIV. Researchers report immunoSEQ v3.0 was run at survey level. TCRdb's table, derived via immunoSEQ multiplex PCR, lists solely in-frame clones and lacks some. The sample includes about 21,000 clones, more than 75% of them seen just once. Sequencing was performed on unsorted PBMCs, taken 2.3 years after starting antiretroviral therapy. These TCRs come from a man aged 60 to 75 with HIV.

The chain employs TRBV5-5 and TRBJ2-7; 8 bases line up with TRBD2. The CDR3 sequence is 16 residues long. The germline V gene has CDR1 SGHKS and CDR2 YYEKEE (reference sequence). Trimming took 4 bases from V and 0 from J; bases not matched to a gene: 9. CDR3 nucleotides: TGTGCCAGCAGCCCCCGGGGGAGCGGGAGCTCCTACGAGCAGTACTTC. Translation: CASSPRGSGSSYEQYF.

The chain links TRBV7-6 to TRBJ2-2; 8 positions match TRBD2. CDR3 size: 16 residues. Trimming removed 5 bases from V and 4 bases from J; junction bases left unmatched: 9. Germline V gene lookup returns CDR1 SGHVS and CDR2 FNYEAQ. CDR3 region: CASSVREGLVTGELFF. DNA of the CDR3: TGTGCCAGCAGCGTCCGGGAGGGGCTTGTCACCGGGGAGCTGTTTTTT.

The J gene is TRBJ2-3, the V gene TRBV9; D tentatively reads TRBD1 or TRBD2 (5 bases each). The CDR3 spans 15 residues. Looked up from germline, CDR1 is SGDLS and CDR2 is YYNGEE. Trimming took 4 bases from V and 0 from J, leaving 12 bases between them. This chain's CDR3 is CASSRRDGSTDTQYF. As DNA, the CDR3 is TGTGCCAGCAGCCGACGGGACGGAAGCACAGATACGCAGTATTTT.

The chain carries TRBV7-3 and TRBJ2-5; weak D call: TRBD1 (6 bases). Trimming removed 5 bases at V and 2 bases at J, with 9 bases between. Germline V gene sequence: CDR1 SGHTA, CDR2 FQGTGA. The CDR3 runs to 13 residues. CDR3 sequence: CASSMDRQETQYF. The CDR3 DNA reads TGTGCCAGCAGCATGGACAGACAAGAGACCCAGTACTTC.

This clone appeared once. The chain recombines TRBV5-1 with TRBJ1-1, with a tentative D call TRBD1 (5 bases). This CDR3 has 13 amino acids. Trimming left V 1 base short and J 6 bases short, with 10 bases between. Germline-derived CDR1 and CDR2 are SGHRS and YFSETQ. Written as DNA, the CDR3 is TGCGCCAGCAGCTTGACGGGGCTCCCTGAAGCTTTCTTT. Translation gives CASSLTGLPEAFF.

V and J are TRBV2 and TRBJ2-1, with 7 positions matching TRBD2. With V trimmed by 1 base and J by 4 bases, 4 bases remained unmatched. The CDR3 spans 15 residues. CDR1 is SNHLY and CDR2 is FYNNEI in the germline V gene. For the CDR3, the DNA is TGTGCCAGCAGTGAAGGGACTAGTAAGTACAATGAGCAGTTCTTC. As protein: CASSEGTSKYNEQFF.

J is TRBJ2-7 and V is TRBV6-1; D is ambiguous. V gave up 4 bases and J gave up 5 bases, with 18 bases separating them. Germline V gives CDR1 MNHNS, CDR2 SASEGT. The CDR3 sequence is 15 residues long. The CDR3 DNA follows: TGTGCCAGCAGTGCCGCGGCCTTTACCAGCCACGAGCAGTACTTC. This encodes CASSAAAFTSHEQYF.

The chain couples TRBV7-2 to TRBJ2-7; TRBD2 matches 7 bases. Germline CDR1 SGHTA, CDR2 FQGNSA. This CDR3 is 18 amino acids long. V lost 5 bases and J lost 2; bases outside the gene matches: 18. CDR3 region: CASSPATSVIPTAYEQYF. The CDR3 nucleotides are TGTGCCAGCAGCCCAGCTACTAGCGTAATCCCCACCGCCTACGAGCAGTACTTC.

The chain uses TRBV7-9 and TRBJ1-2; possible D gene TRBD1, 5 bases. Trimming pared 7 bases from V and 5 bases from J, leaving 17 bases between. The length of the CDR3 is 14 residues. Germline lookup yields CDR1 SEHNR and CDR2 FQNEAQ (reference sequence). The CDR3 DNA is TGTGCCAGCACCCCCGGGGTGGGGCAATATGGCTACACCTTC. It yields the protein CASTPGVGQYGYTF.

The chain links TRBV7-9 to TRBJ2-5; D not resolved. The CDR3 has 16 residues. Germline V CDR1 and CDR2: SEHNR, FQNEAQ (reference sequence). The V gene lost 1 base and the J gene lost 5 bases, with 17 bases spanning the gap. CDR3 amino acids: CASSLVVQPMGETQYF. CDR3 coding DNA: TGTGCCAGCAGCTTAGTTGTACAGCCAATGGGGGAGACCCAGTACTTC.

This chain uses TRBV10-3 with TRBJ2-3; a weak D match, TRBD1 (6 bases). The CDR3 spans 16 residues. In germline, CDR1 is ENHRY, CDR2 SYGVKD. Trimming left V 4 bases short and J 0 bases short, with 14 bases between. Here the CDR3 reads CAISGRQESSTDTQYF. Here the CDR3 DNA reads TGTGCCATCAGTGGACGACAGGAGTCTAGCACAGATACGCAGTATTTT.

This chain connects TRBV5-1 to TRBJ2-1, with D maybe TRBD2 (6 bases). Trimming removed 1 base at V and 2 bases at J, with 16 bases between. CDR1 and CDR2 from the germline V gene are SGHRS and YFSETQ. The CDR3 loop spans 17 amino acids. The CDR3 loop is CASSLFGGYTAYNEQFF. The CDR3, as DNA: TGCGCCAGCAGCTTGTTTGGGGGGTACACAGCCTACAATGAGCAGTTCTTC.

This chain links TRBV2 with TRBJ1-4, with a possible D match to TRBD1 (5 bases). Trimming shortened V by 8 bases and J by 0 bases, and 10 bases separated the two germline ends. This CDR3 has 14 amino acids. CDR1 and CDR2 from the germline V gene are SNHLY and FYNNEI. The CDR3 DNA is TGTGCCAGCTCAGGGAAAACAACTAATGAAAAACTGTTTTTT. Amino acids: CASSGKTTNEKLFF.

By frequency in the sample, this clone is large. The V call is TRBV7-6, the J call TRBJ2-7; D gene uncertain. The V end lost 5 bases, the J end lost 3 bases, and 8 bases lay between the germline ends. Germline V gene lookup returns CDR1 SGHVS and CDR2 FNYEAQ. The CDR3 extends over 12 amino acids. The CDR3 sequence: CASSLRGYEQYF. The CDR3 bases are TGTGCCAGCAGCCTCCGCGGCTACGAGCAGTACTTC.

This chain connects TRBV29-1 to TRBJ2-7; maybe TRBD2 (6 bases). Germline CDR1 is SQVTM and CDR2 is ANQGSEA. The CDR3 contains 13 residues. V was shortened by 6 bases and J by 5 bases, with 17 bases between the two germline ends. The CDR3 loop is CSVPVWRDHEQYF. CDR3 nucleotide sequence: TGCAGCGTCCCGGTCTGGCGGGACCACGAGCAGTACTTC.

The chain couples TRBV6-5 to TRBJ2-2; D unclear. V was pared by 8 bases and J by 3 bases, with 10 bases between. CDR1 is MNHEY, CDR2 SVGAGI, per germline. This CDR3 has 13 residues. CDR3: CASGPYDTGELFF. The CDR3 nucleotides are TGTGCCAGCGGCCCCTATGACACCGGGGAGCTGTTTTTT.

This chain links TRBV6-5 with TRBJ1-2; D gene ambiguous. The CDR3 contains 13 residues. V lost 2 bases and J 8 bases, leaving 12 bases between the germline ends. CDR1 is MNHEY, CDR2 SVGAGI, per germline. The CDR3 nucleotides are TGTGCCAGCAGTTACAACGGGGTAGAGGGCTACACCTTC. Translating gives CASSYNGVEGYTF.

This chain uses TRBV28 with TRBJ1-3; D gene uncertain. This CDR3 has 15 residues. The V end was cut by 3 bases, the J end by 0 bases, with 9 bases between. Germline V lookup: CDR1 MDHEN, CDR2 SYDVKM. CDR3 sequence reads: CASSFSGYSGNTIYF. The CDR3 DNA follows: TGTGCCAGCAGTTTCTCAGGCTACTCTGGAAACACCATATATTTT.

CDR3 loop: CASSPGGGGYEQYF. Here the CDR3 DNA reads TGTGCCAGCAGCCCCGGAGGGGGGGGCTACGAGCAGTACTTC. This chain joins TRBV7-3 and TRBJ2-7; TRBD2 might be the D (7 bases). Germline CDR1 SGHTA, CDR2 FQGTGA. The CDR3 loop spans 14 amino acids. V lost 5 bases to trimming and J lost 3 bases, with 14 bases between them.

The chain couples TRBV30 to TRBJ2-2; D uncertain. The V end was cut by 0 bases, the J end by 1 base, with 3 bases between. The CDR3 extends over 13 amino acids. Per the germline V gene, CDR1 is GTSNPN and CDR2 is SVGIG (reference sequence). DNA for the CDR3: TGTGCCTGGAGTGTAGGGAACACCGGGGAGCTGTTTTTT. Translation: CAWSVGNTGELFF. Based on the CDR3 plus reference TRBV30 and TRBJ2-2, the full variable domain is SQTIHQWPATLVQPVGSPLSLECTVEGTSNPNLYWYRQAAGRGLQLLFYSVGIGQISSEVPQNLSASRPQDRQFILSSKKLLLSDSGFYLCAWSVGNTGELFFGEGSRLTVL.

The chain links TRBV7-9 to TRBJ2-7; D perhaps matches TRBD2 (6 bases). The length of the CDR3 is 10 residues. CDR1 and CDR2 (germline): SEHNR, FQNEAQ (reference sequence). V was cut by 10 bases and J by 7 bases, with 11 bases left in between. CDR3 region: CATAGGEQYF. As DNA, the CDR3 is TGTGCCACAGCGGGCGGTGAGCAGTACTTC.

The V and J genes are TRBV2 and TRBJ2-5; D gene unclear. With 7 bases removed from V and 9 bases from J, the gap between germline ends came to 15 bases. CDR1 and CDR2 from the germline V gene are SNHLY and FYNNEI. CDR3 length: 12 amino acids. The CDR3 DNA follows: TGTGCCAGCACAACCTACCCTGAGGCCCAGTACTTC. Its translation is CASTTYPEAQYF.

The chain recombines TRBV2 with TRBJ2-7; D might be TRBD2 (6 bases). V lost 4 bases and J lost 6, with 16 bases in between. This CDR3 has 14 residues. Germline V lookup: CDR1 SNHLY, CDR2 FYNNEI. The CDR3 region has the DNA TGTGCCAGCAGTGTGGGGCTAGGGACTGGCGAGCAGTACTTC. Protein: CASSVGLGTGEQYF. Full variable domain (remainder filled in from reference TRBV2 and TRBJ2-7): EPEVTQTPSHQVTQMGQEVILRCVPISNHLYFYWYRQILGQKVEFLVSFYNNEISEKSEIFDDQFSVERPDGSNFTLKIRSTKLEDSAMYFCASSVGLGTGEQYFGPGTRLTVT.

This clone occurred once. The CDR3 spells CASTVGRLNTEAFF. CDR3 DNA sequence: TGTGCCAGTACCGTAGGGCGACTGAACACTGAAGCTTTCTTT. This chain joins TRBV19 and TRBJ1-1; D uncertain. This CDR3 is 14 amino acids long. With 7 bases removed from V and 0 bases from J, the gap between germline ends came to 12 bases. Germline V gene lookup returns CDR1 LNHDA and CDR2 SQIVND (reference sequence).

This rearrangement joins TRBV5-5 to TRBJ2-4; 8 bases line up with TRBD2. This CDR3 comprises 14 residues. The germline gives CDR1 SGHKS, CDR2 YYEKEE (reference sequence). Trimming took 4 bases from V and 5 from J; bases not matched to a gene: 5. The CDR3 reads CASSVGLGQNIQYF. Written as DNA, the CDR3 is TGTGCCAGCAGCGTGGGACTAGGGCAAAACATTCAGTACTTC.

The chain has TRBV10-3 and TRBJ2-3; D is unresolved. V lost 3 bases, J lost 1 base, and 11 bases lay in between. Germline V gives CDR1 ENHRY, CDR2 SYGVKD. The CDR3 is made up of 15 amino acids. The CDR3 DNA reads as TGTGCCATCAGTGACAAATCGCGAGGCACAGATACGCAGTATTTT. As protein: CAISDKSRGTDTQYF.

The J gene is TRBJ2-2, the V gene TRBV5-1; the match to TRBD1 covers 7 bases. The CDR3 has 15 amino acids. The trim removed 2 bases at V and 3 bases at J, leaving 4 bases unmatched. CDR1 is SGHRS and CDR2 is YFSETQ in the germline V gene. The CDR3 DNA sequence: TGCGCCAGCAGCTTAGACAGGGCTGACACCGGGGAGCTGTTTTTT. This codes for CASSLDRADTGELFF.

The chain combines TRBV19 with TRBJ1-5; D perhaps matches TRBD1 (5 bases). Trimming removed 9 bases at V and 1 base at J, with 19 bases between. CDR1 is LNHDA, CDR2 SQIVND, per germline (reference sequence). The CDR3 runs to 16 residues. CDR3 nucleotides: TGTGCCAGCCGGGGGAAGAGTACCGTGAGCAATCAGCCCCAGCATTTT. Encoded protein: CASRGKSTVSNQPQHF.

This clone was seen once. The rearrangement joins TRBV29-1 to TRBJ2-5; D uncertain. In germline, CDR1 is SQVTM, CDR2 ANQGSEA. This CDR3 has 10 amino acids. V was trimmed by 2 bases and J by 3 bases, leaving 1 base between them. The CDR3 sequence: CSVEKETQYF. In nucleotides, the CDR3 is TGCAGCGTTGAAAAAGAGACCCAGTACTTC.

As concerns this clone: The junction shows a germline mismatch at one end, possibly a read error. The rearrangement joins TRBV5-6 to TRBJ2-6, with D perhaps TRBD1 (6 bases). The CDR3 runs 15 residues. The germline CDR1 and CDR2 sequences are SGHDT and YYEEEE. CDR3 protein: CASSSGVSGANVPTF. Here the CDR3 DNA reads TGTGCCAGCAGCTCAGGGGTGTCAGGGGCCAACGTCCCGACTTTC. The full variable domain, completed using reference TRBV5-6 and TRBJ2-6, is DAGVTQSPTHLIKTRGQQVTLRCSPKSGHDTVSWYQQALGQGPQFIFQYYEEEERQRGNFPDRFSGHQFPNYSSELNVNALLLGDSALYLCASSSGVSGANVPTFGAGSRLTVL.